A single T cell receptor beta chain is shown here with its context. This entry belongs to a study of cytomegalovirus exposure and HLA in healthy donors. Sequenced by immunoSEQ multiplex PCR; TCRdb stores in-frame clones only, minus some. Here the sample spans 150,000 to 200,000 clones, around 80% being singletons. This CDR3 contains 16 residues. In germline, CDR1 is SGHNT, CDR2 YYREEE (reference sequence). V lost 1 base, J lost 0 bases, and 3 bases stayed unmatched. The material sequenced was PBMCs. The receptor was derived from a young woman in good health and CMV-seronegative. The chain uses TRBV5-4 and TRBJ2-2; 7 bases line up with TRBD1. The CDR3 loop reads CASSLSGTANTGELFF. The CDR3 coding sequence is TGTGCCAGCAGCTTGTCTGGGACAGCGAACACCGGGGAGCTGTTTTTT.